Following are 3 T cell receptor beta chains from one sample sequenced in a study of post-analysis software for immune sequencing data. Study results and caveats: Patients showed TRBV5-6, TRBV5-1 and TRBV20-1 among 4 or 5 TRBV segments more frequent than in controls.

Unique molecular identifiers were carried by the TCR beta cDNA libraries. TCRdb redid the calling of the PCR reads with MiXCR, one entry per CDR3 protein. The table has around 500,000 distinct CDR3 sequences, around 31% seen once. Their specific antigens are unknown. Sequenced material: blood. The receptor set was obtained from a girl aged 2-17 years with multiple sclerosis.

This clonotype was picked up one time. The CDR3 here is CASSLRGGPGQRNTIYF. The DNA for the CDR3 is TGTGCCAGCAGTTTAAGGGGCGGGCCGGGACAGCGAAACACCATATATTTT. This chain joins TRBV27 and TRBJ1-3, with 7 bases lining up with TRBD1. There are 17 residues in the CDR3. V dropped 2 bases and J dropped 5; count of bases not matched to a gene: 12. CDR1 is MNHEY, CDR2 SMNVEV, per germline (reference sequence).

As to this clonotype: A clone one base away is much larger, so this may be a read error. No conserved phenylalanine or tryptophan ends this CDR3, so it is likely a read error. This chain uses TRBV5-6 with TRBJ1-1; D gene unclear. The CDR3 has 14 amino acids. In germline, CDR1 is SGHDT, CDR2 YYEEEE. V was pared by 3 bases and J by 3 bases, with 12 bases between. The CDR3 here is CASSSISGDTEAFL. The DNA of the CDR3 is TGTGCCAGCAGCTCAATATCTGGGGACACTGAAGCTTTCTTG.

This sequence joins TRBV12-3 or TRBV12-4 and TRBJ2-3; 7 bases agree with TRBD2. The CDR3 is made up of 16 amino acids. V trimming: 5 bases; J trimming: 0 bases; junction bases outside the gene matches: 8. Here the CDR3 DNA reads TGTGCCAGCAGTCCTCATGGAGCGGGGAGCACAGATACGCAGTATTTT. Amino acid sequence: CASSPHGAGSTDTQYF.